This T cell receptor (beta chain) was captured by sequencing in a study of radiotherapy plus CTLA-4 blockade in lung cancer. Study at large: Objective responses were seen in about a sixth of patients, disease control in approximately 29%.

In the case of this clone: What it binds is unknown.

V lost 8 bases, J lost 2 bases, and 4 bases stayed unmatched. Germline values: CDR1 SEHNR, CDR2 FQNEAQ (reference sequence). The CDR3 sequence is 13 residues long. Overall study results and limits: Once radiotherapy plus ipilimumab had been given, TCR clones derived from tumor expanded in blood.

Measured with immunoSEQ multiplex PCR; TCRdb has only the in-frame clones, and not every one. The profile shows over 100,000 clones, roughly 86% of them singletons. Specimen: peripheral blood, collected from a patient treated with radiotherapy plus ipilimumab. This TCR came from a human donor with non-small cell lung cancer that progressed on radiotherapy plus ipilimumab. Some clones in this sample may be carry-over from other donors' samples. J is TRBJ2-7 and V is TRBV7-9; 9 bases agree with TRBD1. CDR3 residues: CASSGTGTYEQYF. For the CDR3, the DNA is TGTGCCAGCTCCGGGACAGGGACCTACGAGCAGTACTTC. Together with reference TRBV7-9 and TRBJ2-7, the CDR3 gives the full variable domain: DTGVSQNPRHKITKRGQNVTFRCDPISEHNRLYWYRQTLGQGPEFLTYFQNEAQLEKSRLLSDRFSAERPKGSFSTLEIQRTEQGDSAMYLCASSGTGTYEQYFGPGTRLTVT.